This T cell receptor beta chain originates from a study of somatic mutations in cytotoxic T cells in rheumatoid arthritis. Sequenced by immunoSEQ multiplex PCR; TCRdb stores in-frame clones only, minus some. The sample has around 19,000 clones, more than 70% seen once. Magnetic beads with positive selection isolated CD4+ and CD8+ fractions, whose purity was verified by flow cytometry. Germline loops: CDR1 SGHVS, CDR2 FNYEAQ. The V segment lost 6 bases and the J segment 0 bases; nucleotides outside the gene matches: 23. CDR3 size: 21 residues. Concerning this clone: Its specificity is unknown.

Notes on the study in general: A largest CD8+ clone above 20% of CD8+ cells occurred in about an eighth of the roughly 65 patients. Of the expanded CD8+ clones, the antigen targets were not known.

The sequenced material came from CD8+ T cells sorted from blood. The J gene is TRBJ2-1, the V gene TRBV7-6, with 7 nucleotides matching TRBD2. This sequence was found in a woman aged 45-65 years in good health. The CDR3 spells CASSSAVGGIIKLSSYNEQFF. CDR3 nucleotide sequence: TGTGCCAGCAGTTCCGCCGTGGGGGGGATAATTAAACTAAGCTCCTACAATGAGCAGTTCTTC.